This TCR beta chain emerged from a study of OX40 agonist ivuxolimab in advanced cancers. Across the study: Dose-escalation patients suffered from hepatocellular carcinoma, melanoma, renal cell or head and neck cancer.

Study outcomes and limitations: On average, CD8+ T cells had more expanded clones than CD4+. Clonal expansion was seen in CD4+ and CD8+ blood T cells by week 6 at 0.1 to 3.0 mg/kg.

Measured with immunoSEQ multiplex PCR; TCRdb has only the in-frame clones, and not every one. The profile shows 75,000 to 100,000 clones, 87% of them singletons. Germline V CDR1 and CDR2: SGHAT, FQNNGV. There are 14 residues in the CDR3. Trimming took 1 base from V and 0 from J, leaving 6 bases between them. Concerning this clone: The antigen remains unidentified.

Specimen: CD4+ or CD8+ T cells sorted from blood, collected in a trial of the OX40 agonist ivuxolimab. The origin of this receptor is an adult with an advanced solid tumor such as melanoma, head and neck, liver or kidney cancer. V is TRBV11-2 and J is TRBJ1-2; unclear D gene. The chain's CDR3 is CASSLGMANYGYTF. DNA of the CDR3: TGTGCCAGCAGCTTAGGAATGGCTAACTATGGCTACACCTTC.